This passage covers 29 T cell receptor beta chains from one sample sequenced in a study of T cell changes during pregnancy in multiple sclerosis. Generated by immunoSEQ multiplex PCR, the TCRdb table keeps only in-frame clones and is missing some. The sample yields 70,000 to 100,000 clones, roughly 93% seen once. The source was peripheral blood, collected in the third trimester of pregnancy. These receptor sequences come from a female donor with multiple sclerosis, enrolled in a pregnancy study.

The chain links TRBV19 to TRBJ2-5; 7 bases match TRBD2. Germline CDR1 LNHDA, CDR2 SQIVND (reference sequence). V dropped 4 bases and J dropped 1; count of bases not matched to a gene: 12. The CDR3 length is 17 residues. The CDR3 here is CASSTPRGAGPQETQYF. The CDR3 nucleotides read TGTGCCAGTAGTACCCCTCGTGGAGCGGGACCCCAAGAGACCCAGTACTTC.

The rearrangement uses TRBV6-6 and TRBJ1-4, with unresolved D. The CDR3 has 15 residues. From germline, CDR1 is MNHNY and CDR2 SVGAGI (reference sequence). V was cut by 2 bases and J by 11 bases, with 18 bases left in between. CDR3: CASSYRMRGLEKLFF. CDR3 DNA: TGTGCCAGCAGTTACCGCATGAGAGGGTTAGAGAAACTGTTTTTT.

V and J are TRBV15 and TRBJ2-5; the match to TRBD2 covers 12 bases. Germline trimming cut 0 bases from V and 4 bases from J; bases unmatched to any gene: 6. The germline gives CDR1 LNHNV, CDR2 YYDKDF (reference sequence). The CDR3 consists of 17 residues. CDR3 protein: CATSREPLGLAGETQYF. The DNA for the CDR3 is TGTGCCACCAGCAGAGAACCCCTGGGACTAGCGGGAGAGACCCAGTACTTC.

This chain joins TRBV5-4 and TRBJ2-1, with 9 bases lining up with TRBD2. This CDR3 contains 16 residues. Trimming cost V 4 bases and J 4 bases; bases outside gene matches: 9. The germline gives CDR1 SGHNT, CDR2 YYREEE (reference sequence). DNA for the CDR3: TGTGCCAGCAGCATCGGAGGCGGGAGGGGGTACAATGAGCAGTTCTTC. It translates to CASSIGGGRGYNEQFF.

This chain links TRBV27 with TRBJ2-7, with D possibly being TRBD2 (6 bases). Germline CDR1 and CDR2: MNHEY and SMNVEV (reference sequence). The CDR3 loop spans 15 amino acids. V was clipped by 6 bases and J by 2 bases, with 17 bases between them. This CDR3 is CASRSLAALPYEQYF. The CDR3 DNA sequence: TGTGCCAGCAGGTCTTTAGCGGCCCTACCCTACGAGCAGTACTTC.

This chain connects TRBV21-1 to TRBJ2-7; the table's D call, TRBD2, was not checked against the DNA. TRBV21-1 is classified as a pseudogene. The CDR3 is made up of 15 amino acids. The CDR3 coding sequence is TGTGCCAGCAGCAAACCCCCTAGCGGGAGCTACGAGCAGTACTTC. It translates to CASSKPPSGSYEQYF.

The DNA of the CDR3 is TGTGCCAGCAGCTTCCGAGGGACAGGCCAACCGTACTTC. The encoded protein is CASSFRGTGQPYF. This chain joins TRBV7-9 and TRBJ2-7; TRBD1 aligns across 8 bases. CDR1 is SEHNR and CDR2 is FQNEAQ in the germline V gene (reference sequence). The V and J ends lost 3 bases and 12 bases, in that order; junction bases with no gene match: 10. The CDR3 covers 13 residues.

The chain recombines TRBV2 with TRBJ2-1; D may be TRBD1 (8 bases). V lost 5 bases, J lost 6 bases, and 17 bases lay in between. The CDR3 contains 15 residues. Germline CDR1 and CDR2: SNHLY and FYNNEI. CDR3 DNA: TGTGCCAGCAGTATTGACAGGGGCGGGGGCAATGAGCAGTTCTTC. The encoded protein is CASSIDRGGGNEQFF.

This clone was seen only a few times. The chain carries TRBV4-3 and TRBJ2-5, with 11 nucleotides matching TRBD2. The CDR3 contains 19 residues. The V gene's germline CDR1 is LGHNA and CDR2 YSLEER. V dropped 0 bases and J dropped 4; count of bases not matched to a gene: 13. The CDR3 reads CASSQDYSGRAGWIETQYF. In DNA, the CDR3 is TGCGCCAGCAGCCAAGATTATAGCGGGAGGGCGGGGTGGATAGAGACCCAGTACTTC.

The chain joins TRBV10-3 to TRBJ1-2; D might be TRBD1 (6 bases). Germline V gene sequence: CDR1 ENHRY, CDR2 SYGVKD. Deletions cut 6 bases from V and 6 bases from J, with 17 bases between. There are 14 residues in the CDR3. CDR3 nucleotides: TGTGCCATCAGCACAGGGACGGACCAGGATGGCTACACCTTC. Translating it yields CAISTGTDQDGYTF.

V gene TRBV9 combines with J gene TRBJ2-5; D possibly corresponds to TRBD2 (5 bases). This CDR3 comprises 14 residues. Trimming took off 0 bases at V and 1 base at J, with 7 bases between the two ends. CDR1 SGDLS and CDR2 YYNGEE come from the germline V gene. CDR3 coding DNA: TGTGCCAGCAGCGTAGGACTAATCCAAGAGACCCAGTACTTC. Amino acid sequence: CASSVGLIQETQYF.

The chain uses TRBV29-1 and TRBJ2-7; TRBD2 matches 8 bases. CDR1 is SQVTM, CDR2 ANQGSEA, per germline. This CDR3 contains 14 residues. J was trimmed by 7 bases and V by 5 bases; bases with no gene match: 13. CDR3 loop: CSVRGDGGRREQYF. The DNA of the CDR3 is TGCAGCGTTCGGGGTGACGGCGGGAGGAGGGAGCAGTACTTC.

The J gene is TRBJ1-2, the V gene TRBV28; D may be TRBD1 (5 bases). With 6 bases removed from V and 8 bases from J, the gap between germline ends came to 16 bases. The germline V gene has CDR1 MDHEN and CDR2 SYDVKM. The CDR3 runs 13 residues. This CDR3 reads CASSETDTRGYTF. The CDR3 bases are TGTGCCAGCAGCGAGACGGACACGAGAGGCTACACCTTC.

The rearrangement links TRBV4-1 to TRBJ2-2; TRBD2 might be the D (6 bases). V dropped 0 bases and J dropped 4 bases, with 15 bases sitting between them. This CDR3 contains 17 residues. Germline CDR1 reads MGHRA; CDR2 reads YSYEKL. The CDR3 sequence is CASSQEVVGGGTGELFF. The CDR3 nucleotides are TGCGCCAGCAGCCAAGAGGTGGTCGGGGGAGGCACCGGGGAGCTGTTTTTT.

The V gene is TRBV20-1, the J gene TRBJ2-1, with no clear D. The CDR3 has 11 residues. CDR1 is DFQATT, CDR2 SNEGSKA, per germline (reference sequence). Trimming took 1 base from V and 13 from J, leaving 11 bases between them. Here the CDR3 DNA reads TGCAGTGCTAGAGTAGACAATCTTCAGTTCTTC. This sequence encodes CSARVDNLQFF.

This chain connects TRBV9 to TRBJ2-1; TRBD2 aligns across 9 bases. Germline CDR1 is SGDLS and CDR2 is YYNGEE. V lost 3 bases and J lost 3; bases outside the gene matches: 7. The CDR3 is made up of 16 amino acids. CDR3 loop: CASSASSSGDYNEQFF. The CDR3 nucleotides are TGTGCCAGCAGCGCCTCCTCTAGCGGGGACTACAATGAGCAGTTCTTC.

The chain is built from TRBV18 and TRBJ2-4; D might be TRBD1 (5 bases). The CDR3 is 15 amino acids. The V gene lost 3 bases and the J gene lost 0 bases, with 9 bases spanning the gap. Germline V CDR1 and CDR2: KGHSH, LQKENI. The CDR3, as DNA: TGTGCCAGCTCACCCGCAGGGCTAGCCAAAAACATTCAGTACTTC. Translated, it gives CASSPAGLAKNIQYF.

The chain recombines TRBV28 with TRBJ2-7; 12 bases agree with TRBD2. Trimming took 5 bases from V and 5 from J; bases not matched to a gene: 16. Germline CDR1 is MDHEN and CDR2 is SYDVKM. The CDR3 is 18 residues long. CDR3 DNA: TGTGCCAGCAGTCTTCGACTAGCGGGAGTGATGGGGCTAGACGAGCAGTACTTC. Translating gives CASSLRLAGVMGLDEQYF.

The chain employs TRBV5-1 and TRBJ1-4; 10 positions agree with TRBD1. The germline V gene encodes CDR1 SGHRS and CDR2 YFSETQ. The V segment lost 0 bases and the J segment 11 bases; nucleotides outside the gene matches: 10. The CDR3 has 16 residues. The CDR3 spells CASSLAKGQGQEKLFF. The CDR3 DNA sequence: TGCGCCAGCAGCTTGGCCAAGGGACAGGGGCAGGAGAAACTGTTTTTT.

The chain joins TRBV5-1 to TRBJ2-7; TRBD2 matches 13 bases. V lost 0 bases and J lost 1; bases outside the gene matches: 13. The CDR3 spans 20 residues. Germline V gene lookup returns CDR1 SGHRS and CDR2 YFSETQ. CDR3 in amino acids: CASSLAGLAGDVGVSYEQYF. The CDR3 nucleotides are TGCGCCAGCAGCTTGGCCGGACTAGCGGGAGACGTGGGTGTGTCCTACGAGCAGTACTTC.

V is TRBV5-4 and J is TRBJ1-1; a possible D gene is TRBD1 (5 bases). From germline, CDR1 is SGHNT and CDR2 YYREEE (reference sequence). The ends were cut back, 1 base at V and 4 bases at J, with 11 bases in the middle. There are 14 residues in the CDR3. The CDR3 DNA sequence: TGTGCCAGCAGCTTGAGGGCAGGGCCCACTGAAGCTTTCTTT. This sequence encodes CASSLRAGPTEAFF.

The CDR3 sequence is CASSKDSYYGYTF. CDR3 bases: TGTGCCAGCTCAAAGGACAGTTACTATGGCTACACCTTC. The chain employs TRBV18 and TRBJ1-2; a possible D gene is TRBD1 (6 bases). V lost 5 bases and J 3 bases, leaving 10 bases between the germline ends. This CDR3 has 13 residues. Germline CDR1 is KGHSH and CDR2 is LQKENI.

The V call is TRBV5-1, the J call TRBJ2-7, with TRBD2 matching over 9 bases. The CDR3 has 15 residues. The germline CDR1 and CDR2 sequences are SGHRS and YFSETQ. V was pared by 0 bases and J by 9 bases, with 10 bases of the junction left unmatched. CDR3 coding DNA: TGCGCCAGCAGCTTGGAGGGCGGTAGCGGGAGTCTGCAGTACTTC. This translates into CASSLEGGSGSLQYF.

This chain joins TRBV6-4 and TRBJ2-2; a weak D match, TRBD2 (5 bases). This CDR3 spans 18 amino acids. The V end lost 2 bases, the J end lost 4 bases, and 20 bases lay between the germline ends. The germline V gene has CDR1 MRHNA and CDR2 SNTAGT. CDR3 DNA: TGTGCCAGCAGTGACCGGCCGTTTGTCGGACTTAGCACCGGGGAGCTGTTTTTT. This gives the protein CASSDRPFVGLSTGELFF.

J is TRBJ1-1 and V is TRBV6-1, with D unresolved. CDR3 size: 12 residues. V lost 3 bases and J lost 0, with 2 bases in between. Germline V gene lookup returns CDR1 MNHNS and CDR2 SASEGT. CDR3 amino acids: CASSDMNTEAFF. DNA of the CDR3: TGTGCCAGCAGTGATATGAACACTGAAGCTTTCTTT.

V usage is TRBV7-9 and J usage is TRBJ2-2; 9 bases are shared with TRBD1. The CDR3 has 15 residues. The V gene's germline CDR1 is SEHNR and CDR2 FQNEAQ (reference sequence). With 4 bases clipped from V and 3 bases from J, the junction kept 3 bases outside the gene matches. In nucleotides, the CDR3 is TGTGCCAGCAGCTCTACAGGGGGCGACACCGGGGAGCTGTTTTTT. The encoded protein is CASSSTGGDTGELFF. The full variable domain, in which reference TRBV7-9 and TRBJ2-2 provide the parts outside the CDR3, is DTGVSQNPRHKITKRGQNVTFRCDPISEHNRLYWYRQTLGQGPEFLTYFQNEAQLEKSRLLSDRFSAERPKGSFSTLEIQRTEQGDSAMYLCASSSTGGDTGELFFGEGSRLTVL.

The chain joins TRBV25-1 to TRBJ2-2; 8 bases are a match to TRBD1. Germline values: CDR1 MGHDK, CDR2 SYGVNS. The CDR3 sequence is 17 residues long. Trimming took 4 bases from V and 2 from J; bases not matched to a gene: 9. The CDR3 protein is CASSGGTGPFNTGELFF. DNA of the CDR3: TGTGCCAGCAGTGGAGGGACAGGACCCTTCAACACCGGGGAGCTGTTTTTT. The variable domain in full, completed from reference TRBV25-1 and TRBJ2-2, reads EADIYQTPRYLVIGTGKKITLECSQTMGHDKMYWYQQDPGMELHLIHYSYGVNSTEKGDLSSESTVSRIRTEHFPLTLESARPSHTSQYLCASSGGTGPFNTGELFFGEGSRLTVL.

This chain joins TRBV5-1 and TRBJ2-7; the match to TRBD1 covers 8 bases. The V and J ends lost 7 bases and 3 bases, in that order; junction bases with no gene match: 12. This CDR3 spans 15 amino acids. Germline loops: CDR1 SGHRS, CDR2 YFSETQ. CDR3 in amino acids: CASSPTGQAFYEQYF. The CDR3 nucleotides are TGCGCCAGCTCCCCAACGGGACAGGCGTTCTACGAGCAGTACTTC.

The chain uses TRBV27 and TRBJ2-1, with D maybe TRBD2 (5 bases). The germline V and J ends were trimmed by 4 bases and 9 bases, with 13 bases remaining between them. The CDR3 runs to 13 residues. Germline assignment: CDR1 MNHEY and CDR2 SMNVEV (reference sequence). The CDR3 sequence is CASSSDSEAEQFF. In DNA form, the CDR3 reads TGTGCCAGCAGTTCGGACTCGGAAGCTGAGCAGTTCTTC.